Listed below are T cell receptor beta chains from one sample, sequenced in a study of blood T cell repertoires in COVID-19. This table comes from immunoSEQ multiplex PCR, and its TCRdb copy is limited to in-frame clones, with some not included. The sample contains over 85,000 clones, 80% to 90% of which appear only once. The source material was peripheral blood. These receptors came from a human donor with COVID-19, enrolled during active disease. The donor label of this sample is uncertain. Each CDR3 is given with its conserved first and last residue. The D gene is left open where the match is weak. Rows give clone size only sometimes, using once, few, many, or a class for an expanded clone.

>TRBJ1-1|NA|TRBV6-2/TRBV6-3|NA
TGTGCCAGCAGTCCAGGGGTGGCTGAAGCTTTCTTT
CASSPGVAEAFF
>TRBJ1-2|NA|TRBV19|once
TGTGCCAGTAGTATGCTGGGAGGGGATGTCGGCTATGGCTACACCTTC
CASSMLGGDVGYGYTF
>TRBJ2-7|TRBD2|TRBV2|NA
TGTGCCAGCATGCGGCTAGCGGGAGGCTACGAGCAGTACTTC
CASMRLAGGYEQYF
>TRBJ1-1|NA|TRBV7-9|NA
TGTGCCAGCAGCTTCAGTACAGCTAACACTGAAGCTTTCTTT
CASSFSTANTEAFF
>TRBJ1-1|NA|TRBV18|NA
TGTGCCAGCTCCCCCTCAACATTGAACACTGAAGCTTTCTTT
CASSPSTLNTEAFF
>TRBJ2-1|TRBD2|TRBV9|NA
TGTGCCAGCAGCGTCCCAGGGAGGGATGAGCAGTTCTTC
CASSVPGRDEQFF
>TRBJ1-2|TRBD1|TRBV9|once
TGTGCCAGCACCGTGACAGGGGAGGGCTATGGCTACACCTTC
CASTVTGEGYGYTF
>TRBJ2-2|TRBD1|TRBV20-1|NA
TGCAGTGCCAGTCAGGGGGCGGGTTTCACTGGCTATGGCACCGGGGAGCTGTTTTTT
CSASQGAGFTGYGTGELFF
>TRBJ1-1|NA|TRBV5-5|NA
TGTGCCAGCACGAAACCGTCAGGTCGGTGGGACACTGAAGCTTTCTTT
CASTKPSGRWDTEAFF
>TRBJ2-1|NA|TRBV2|NA
TGTGCCAGCAGGGTCGGGACTTCGACCCGAGGCTACAATGAGCAGTTCTTC
CASRVGTSTRGYNEQFF
>TRBJ1-2|TRBD1|TRBV19|NA
TGTATGACAGGGGGAGGATATGGCTACACCTTC
CMTGGGYGYTF
>TRBJ2-1|TRBD2|TRBV6-4|NA
TGTGCCAGCAGTCTGACTAGCGGGAATGCAGGCTATGAGCAGTTCTTC
CASSLTSGNAGYEQFF
>TRBJ2-7|NA|TRBV11-1|once
TGTGCCAGCAGCTTCACCTACCCGACCTACGAGCAGTACTTC
CASSFTYPTYEQYF
>TRBJ1-1|TRBD1|TRBV2|NA
TGTGCCAGCAGTGAAGCGCACCCCCGGGACAGTGAAGCTTTCTTT
CASSEAHPRDSEAFF
>TRBJ2-1|TRBD2|TRBV14|NA
TGTGCCAGCAGCCCACTAGCGGGAGTCTACAATGAGCAGTTCTTC
CASSPLAGVYNEQFF
>TRBJ1-2|TRBD1|TRBV5-1|once
TGCGCCAGCAGCTTGGCCTCAGGGCTTTGGACAGGAGGCTACACCTTC
CASSLASGLWTGGYTF
>TRBJ2-3|TRBD2|TRBV3-1/TRBV3-2|NA
TGTGCCAGCAGCCTATTTGGGACTAGCGGGGGGGCAGATACGCAGTATTTT
CASSLFGTSGGADTQYF
>TRBJ2-1|TRBD1|TRBV18|once
TGTGCCAGCTCACCCGGACAGGGCAGGTCCTACAATGAGCAGTTCTTC
CASSPGQGRSYNEQFF
>TRBJ1-3|NA|TRBV9|NA
TGTGCCAGCAGCGACCCCCGTGGGACATACCGCTCTGGAAACACCATATATTTT
CASSDPRGTYRSGNTIYF
>TRBJ2-7|TRBD1|TRBV30|NA
TGTGCCTGGAGTTCGGGACAGACCTACGAGCAGTACTTC
CAWSSGQTYEQYF
>TRBJ1-1|TRBD1|TRBV9|NA
TGTGCCAGCAGCCCCCGGGACAGGGATCTGCGGGCTTTCTTT
CASSPRDRDLRAFF
>TRBJ2-2|TRBD1|TRBV6-1|NA
TGTGCCAGCAGTGAGCATCCGGGACAGGGGACCGGGGAGCTGTTTTTT
CASSEHPGQGTGELFF
>TRBJ2-3|TRBD2|TRBV5-3|NA
TGTGCCAGAAGCTCCCTGACTGGCGGGGGAGGAGCAGATACGCAGTATTTT
CARSSLTGGGGADTQYF
>TRBJ2-1|TRBD2|TRBV5-4|NA
TGTGCCAGCAGCAGGATTAGCGGGGTTGAGTTCTTC
CASSRISGVEFF
>TRBJ2-2|TRBD2|TRBV5-6|NA
TGTGCCAGCAGTCGGGCGGGGGACACCGGGGAGCTGTTTTTT
CASSRAGDTGELFF
>TRBJ1-1|NA|TRBV18|NA
TGTGCCAGCTCACCAAGGGCACCTGGGGGGGGTACTGAAGCTTTCTTT
CASSPRAPGGGTEAFF
>TRBJ2-7|NA|TRBV4-1|once
TGCGCCAGCAGCCAAGCTGAGGCAGTCTCCTACGAGCAGTACTTC
CASSQAEAVSYEQYF
>TRBJ2-3|NA|TRBV25-1|once
TGTGCCAGCAGTGAATTCGGCAGGTCCGCAGATACGCAGTATTTT
CASSEFGRSADTQYF
>TRBJ2-2|TRBD1|TRBV7-9|NA
TGTGCCAGCAGCTTAGGTGGACAGGGAACAACTAAGGCCGGGGAGCTGTTTTTT
CASSLGGQGTTKAGELFF
>TRBJ1-1|TRBD1|TRBV5-1|once
TGCGCCAGCAGACTCGGGACAGGGGGTATGGGCACTGAAGCTTTCTTT
CASRLGTGGMGTEAFF
>TRBJ2-3|NA|TRBV18|NA
TGTGCCAGCTCCTACGACTCCCTCGGAGGGACAGATACGCAGTATTTT
CASSYDSLGGTDTQYF
>TRBJ2-5|NA|TRBV11-2|NA
TGTGCCAGCAGCCCCCCCGGGGAGACCCAGTACTTC
CASSPPGETQYF
>TRBJ2-7|NA|TRBV3-1/TRBV3-2|few
TGTGCCAGCAGCGACCGGGACTTCGAGCAGTACTTC
CASSDRDFEQYF
>TRBJ1-5|NA|TRBV29-1|NA
TGCAGCGTTGGGCAGGGTGGTCAGCCCCAGCATTTT
CSVGQGGQPQHF
>TRBJ2-7|TRBD1|TRBV3-1/TRBV3-2|NA
TGTGCCAGCAGCCAAGGCTCCACAGGGGAATACGAGCAGTACTTC
CASSQGSTGEYEQYF
>TRBJ2-3|NA|TRBV19|NA
TGTGCCAGTAGCTCACCGGGACACTCGGTCACGCAGTATTTT
CASSSPGHSVTQYF
>TRBJ2-7|TRBD2|TRBV3-1/TRBV3-2|NA
TGTGCCAGCAGCCAAGATATAAGCGGGGGGGAGCAGTACTTC
CASSQDISGGEQYF
>TRBJ2-7|NA|TRBV11-2|NA
TGTGCCAGCAGCTTCGGTGTCTCCTACGAGCAGTACTTC
CASSFGVSYEQYF
>TRBJ1-5|NA|TRBV19|NA
TGTGCCAGTAGAACCCTTGCCAGGGACAATCAGCCCCAGCATTTT
CASRTLARDNQPQHF
>TRBJ2-1|TRBD1|TRBV3-1/TRBV3-2|NA
TGTGCCAGCAGCCGCAGGACAGGGGACGGGCTTGAGCAGTTCTTC
CASSRRTGDGLEQFF
>TRBJ2-5|NA|TRBV9|NA
TGTGCCAGCAGCGCTTACTCCGGGATCGAAGAGACCCAGTACTTC
CASSAYSGIEETQYF
>TRBJ2-2|TRBD2|TRBV10-3|NA
TGTGCCATCAGTGAGCCACCGGGACTAGCGGGGGTGCACGGGGAGCTGTTTTTT
CAISEPPGLAGVHGELFF
>TRBJ2-1|NA|TRBV19|NA
TGTGCCAGTAGTATTTCCGTCCCCGATGAGCAGTTCTTC
CASSISVPDEQFF
>TRBJ1-2|NA|TRBV6-5|once
TGTGCCAGCAGTTACGATGGAGCCCGCTACACCTTC
CASSYDGARYTF
>TRBJ1-5|NA|TRBV10-1|NA
TGCGCCAGCAGTGAGGGGATCAACAGGATTGCGGATTTT
CASSEGINRIADF
>TRBJ2-7|TRBD1|TRBV2|NA
TGTGCCAGCAGCGGACAGGGGGCGACCTACGAGCAGTACTTC
CASSGQGATYEQYF
>TRBJ1-3|NA|TRBV7-9|NA
TGTGCCAGCAGCTTGGGCGGAAACACCATATATTTT
CASSLGGNTIYF